The clone carrying this T cell receptor beta chain was counted between two and nine times. Its antigen is not known. The sample belongs to a study of blood T cells in healthy people across ages. Study summary: Researchers report that template switching captured about one barcoded beta molecule per two T cells.

V lost 2 bases, J lost 2 bases, and 9 bases lay in between. CDR1 and CDR2 (germline): MNHEY, SMNVEV (reference sequence). This CDR3 spans 14 amino acids. Regarding the study as a whole: Percentage of naive T cells showed a strong correlation with TCR beta diversity.

The authors ran a second PCR of about 6 to 11 cycles using a sample-barcoded 5' primer and a J-beta primer mix. TCRdb re-analysed the 5' RACE reads in MiXCR, keeping a single row per CDR3 protein. The data show more than 450,000 distinct CDR3 sequences, with about 28% seen just once and approximately 3.6% held by the top ten. Healthy Russian Caucasian donors spanned ages about 6 to 100 years. This same sample was also taken into another study, of T cells of mothers and their children. That work states: Related mother-child pairs shared slightly more overlap than unrelated pairs, but the difference was non-significant.

The TCR originated in a boy between 2 and 15 years old in good health. Sequencing input: blood. The chain employs TRBV27 and TRBJ2-5; no definite D call. The CDR3 protein is CASSLLPRQETQYF. CDR3 coding DNA: TGTGCCAGCAGTTTACTCCCCAGGCAAGAGACCCAGTACTTC.